Listed here are 2 T cell receptor beta chains from one sample, sequenced in a study of CD8 T cells in ankylosing spondylitis. TCRdb redid the calling of the 5' RACE reads with MiXCR, one entry per CDR3 protein. The sample consists of under 170,000 distinct CDR3 sequences, under 45% of them appearing once. Sequenced sample: synovial fluid, either unsorted or a sorted T cell fraction (not recorded which). These receptors originate from a male donor with ankylosing spondylitis.

The V and J genes are TRBV9 and TRBJ2-2, with 11 bases matching TRBD2. CDR1 SGDLS and CDR2 YYNGEE come from the germline V gene. The J segment lost 3 bases and the V segment lost 6 bases, leaving 13 bases of the junction unmatched. This CDR3 has 18 amino acids. CDR3 coding DNA: TGTGCCAGCACCATCAATCCGTTACTAGCGGGAGACACCGGGGAGCTGTTTTTT. Protein: CASTINPLLAGDTGELFF. Filled out from reference TRBV9 and TRBJ2-2, the complete variable domain reads DSGVTQTPKHLITATGQRVTLRCSPRSGDLSVYWYQQSLDQGLQFLIQYYNGEERAKGNILERFSAQQFPDLHSELNLSSLELGDSALYFCASTINPLLAGDTGELFFGEGSRLTVL.

The CDR3 reads CASKAVLAVYNEQFF. In nucleotides, the CDR3 is TGTGCCAGCAAGGCGGTTCTAGCGGTCTACAATGAGCAGTTCTTC. J is TRBJ2-1 and V is TRBV12-3 or TRBV12-4; 7 bases agree with TRBD2. CDR3 length equals 15 residues. The ends lost 7 bases at V and 3 bases at J; junction bases unmatched: 9.